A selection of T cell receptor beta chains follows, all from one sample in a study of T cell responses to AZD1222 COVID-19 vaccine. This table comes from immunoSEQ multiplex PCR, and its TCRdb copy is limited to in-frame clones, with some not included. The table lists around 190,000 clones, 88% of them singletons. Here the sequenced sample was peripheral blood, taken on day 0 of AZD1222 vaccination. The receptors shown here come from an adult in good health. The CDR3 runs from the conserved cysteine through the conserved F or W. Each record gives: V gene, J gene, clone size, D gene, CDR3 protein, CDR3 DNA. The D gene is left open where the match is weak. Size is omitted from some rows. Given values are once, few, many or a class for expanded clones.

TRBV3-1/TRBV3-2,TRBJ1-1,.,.,CASSVSDGQAFF,TGTGCCAGCAGCGTTTCGGACGGACAAGCTTTCTTT
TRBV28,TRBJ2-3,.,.,CATNKDEEVTDTQYF,TGTGCCACCAATAAGGATGAGGAAGTCACAGATACGCAGTATTTT
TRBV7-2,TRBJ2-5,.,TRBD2,CASSLGGTSETQYF,TGTGCCAGCAGCTTAGGGGGGACTAGCGAGACCCAGTACTTC
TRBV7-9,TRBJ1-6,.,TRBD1,CASRPDRGLSPLHF,TGTGCCAGCAGGCCGGACAGGGGGCTTTCACCCCTCCACTTT
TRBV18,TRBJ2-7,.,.,CASSQRGDPYEQYF,TGTGCCAGCTCACAAAGGGGCGATCCCTACGAGCAGTACTTC
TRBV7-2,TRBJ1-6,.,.,CASSWGAGDSPLHF,TGTGCCAGCAGCTGGGGGGCAGGCGATTCACCCCTCCACTTT
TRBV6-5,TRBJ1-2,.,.,CASSYSSGGRNGYTF,TGTGCCAGCAGTTACTCCTCCGGGGGGAGGAATGGCTACACCTTC
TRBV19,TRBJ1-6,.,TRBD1,CASSQGGYNSPLHF,TGTGCCAGCTCCCAGGGGGGCTATAATTCACCCCTCCACTTT
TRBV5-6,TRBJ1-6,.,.,CASSVPTANSPLHF,TGTGCCAGCAGCGTCCCGACAGCTAATTCACCCCTCCACTTT
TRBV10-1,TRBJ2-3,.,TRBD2,CASRGQREITDTQYF,TGCGCCAGCAGGGGGCAGCGGGAGATCACAGATACGCAGTATTTT
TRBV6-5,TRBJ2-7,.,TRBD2,CATKPWGTSAREQYF,TGTGCTACCAAACCTTGGGGGACTAGTGCGAGGGAGCAGTACTTC
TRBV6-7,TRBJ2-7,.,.,CASSYYILGVIEQYF,TGTGCCAGCAGTTACTATATACTCGGGGTCATTGAGCAGTACTTC
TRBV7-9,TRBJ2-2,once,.,CASSLGSTRIGELFF,TGTGCCAGCAGCTTAGGATCTACTAGAATCGGGGAGCTGTTTTTT
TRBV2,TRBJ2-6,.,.,CASARNSGANVLTF,TGTGCCAGCGCCCGGAACTCTGGGGCCAACGTCCTGACTTTC
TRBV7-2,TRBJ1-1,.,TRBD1,CASSLLRTGRKMNTEAFF,TGTGCCAGCAGCTTACTAAGGACAGGGAGGAAGATGAACACTGAAGCTTTCTTT
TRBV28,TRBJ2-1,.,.,CASSSQGLIYNEQFF,TGTGCCAGCAGTTCTCAGGGACTGATCTACAATGAGCAGTTCTTC
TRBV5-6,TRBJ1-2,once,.,CATSAEPGANYGYTF,TGTGCCACATCGGCCGAGCCTGGGGCTAACTATGGCTACACCTTC
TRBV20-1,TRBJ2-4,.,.,CSASNRAKGIQYF,TGCAGTGCTAGTAATAGGGCAAAAGGGATTCAGTACTTC
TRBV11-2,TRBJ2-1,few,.,CASSPYSYNEQFF,TGTGCCAGCAGCCCATACTCCTACAATGAGCAGTTCTTC
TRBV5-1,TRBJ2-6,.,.,CASSLAAGGSGANVLTF,TGCGCCAGCAGCTTGGCCGCAGGGGGGTCTGGGGCCAACGTCCTGACTTTC
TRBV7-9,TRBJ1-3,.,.,CASSLAGAEVGNTIYF,TGTGCCAGCAGCTTAGCAGGCGCCGAAGTTGGAAACACCATATATTTT
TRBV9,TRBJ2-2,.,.,CASSVDPGGRGWTGELFF,TGTGCCAGCAGCGTAGACCCCGGGGGGCGCGGCTGGACCGGGGAGCTGTTTTTT
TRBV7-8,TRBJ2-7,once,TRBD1,CASFSPGQVSNGQYF,TGTGCCAGCTTTTCTCCGGGACAGGTGTCCAATGGGCAGTACTTC
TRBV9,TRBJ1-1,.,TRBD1,CASSVRDRATEAFF,TGTGCCAGCAGCGTACGGGACAGGGCGACTGAAGCTTTCTTT
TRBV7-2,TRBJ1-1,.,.,CASSTYKGTEAFF,TGTGCCAGCAGTACTTATAAGGGCACTGAAGCTTTCTTT
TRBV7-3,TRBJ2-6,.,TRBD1,CASSYRGSGANVLTF,TGTGCCAGCAGCTACAGGGGCTCTGGGGCCAACGTCCTGACTTTC
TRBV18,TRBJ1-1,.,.,CASSPSEVMNTEAFF,TGTGCCAGCTCACCATCCGAGGTAATGAACACTGAAGCTTTCTTT
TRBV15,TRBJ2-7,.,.,CATSRDAPRRLHEQYF,TGTGCCACCAGCAGAGATGCTCCCCGACGCTTGCACGAGCAGTACTTC
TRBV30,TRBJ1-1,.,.,CAGNLNTEAFF,TGTGCTGGGAACCTGAACACTGAAGCTTTCTTT
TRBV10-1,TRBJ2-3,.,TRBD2,CASSHTSGRGTDTQYF,TGCGCCAGCAGTCATACTAGCGGGAGAGGGACAGATACGCAGTATTTT
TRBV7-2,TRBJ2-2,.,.,CASSVPPNTGELFF,TGTGCCAGCAGCGTACCCCCGAACACCGGGGAGCTGTTTTTT
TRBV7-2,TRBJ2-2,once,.,CASSPRPLLATGELFF,TGTGCCAGCAGCCCCCGGCCCTTGCTTGCCACCGGGGAGCTGTTTTTT
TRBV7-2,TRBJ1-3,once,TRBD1,CASSTRQGTNTIYF,TGTGCCAGCAGCACCCGACAGGGTACAAACACCATATATTTT
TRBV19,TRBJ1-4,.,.,CASSSGGAGLKLFF,TGTGCCAGTAGCTCCGGGGGCGCGGGGTTAAAACTGTTTTTT
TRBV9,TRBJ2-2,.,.,CASSVVQAGELFF,TGTGCCAGCAGCGTAGTGCAAGCCGGGGAGCTGTTTTTT
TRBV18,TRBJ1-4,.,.,CASSPLRDANEKLFF,TGTGCCAGCTCACCACTCAGGGATGCTAATGAAAAACTGTTTTTT